The rows below give T cell receptor beta chains drawn from one sample of a study of graft-versus-host responses after intestinal transplantation. TCRdb's copy holds only in-frame clones and misses some; the assay was immunoSEQ multiplex PCR. The repertoire holds 30,000 to 45,000 clones, 83% seen once, with 3% to 4% in the top ten. Sequencing was performed on PBMCs, taken around 1,000 days after transplant. The receptor set was obtained from a human patient who received an intestinal transplant, so some T cells may come from the graft donor. CDR3s include the opening cysteine and the closing phenylalanine or tryptophan. D genes are given only for firm matches. Not every row has a clone size; where given, it reads once, few, many or a size class.

j_gene,v_gene,d_gene,abundance,CDR3nt,CDR3aa
TRBJ2-7,TRBV7-9,TRBD1,.,TGTGCCAGCAGCTCTCAGGGGGTCGAGCAGTACTTC,CASSSQGVEQYF
TRBJ2-5,TRBV25-1,TRBD2,once,TGTGCCAGCAGTGATGGGGAGGGGTTCGGGGAGACCCAGTACTTC,CASSDGEGFGETQYF
TRBJ1-4,TRBV5-6,.,.,TGTGCCAGCAGCCGGGGGCGGACTAATGAAAAACTGTTTTTT,CASSRGRTNEKLFF
TRBJ2-1,TRBV11-2,.,.,TGTGCCAGCAGCTTAGGTGGGGAGGTCAATGAGCAGTTCTTC,CASSLGGEVNEQFF
TRBJ2-3,TRBV21-1,.,.,TGTGCCATCCAGCCTCTGGGGGGTACTAGCGGGAGGGACACAGATACGCAGTATTTT,CAIQPLGGTSGRDTDTQYF
TRBJ1-1,TRBV29-1,TRBD1,.,TGCAGCGTTGGGGGGGGACAGGGGTACACTGAAGCTTTCTTT,CSVGGGQGYTEAFF
TRBJ2-7,TRBV5-6,.,.,TGTGCCAGCAGCTTGGCCGCAGGTGGGGGCCTGGGGGAGCAGTACTTC,CASSLAAGGGLGEQYF
TRBJ2-5,TRBV28,TRBD1,.,TGTGCCAGCAGCCCCACCGGGACAGGGTACCAAGAGACCCAGTACTTC,CASSPTGTGYQETQYF
TRBJ1-1,TRBV5-1,TRBD1,.,TGCGCCAGCAGCTTAGGACAGGGGGCCACTGAAGCTTTCTTT,CASSLGQGATEAFF
TRBJ2-7,TRBV11-1,TRBD2,.,TGTGCCAGCAGCCCGGGACTAGGGACCTTCGAGCAGTACTTC,CASSPGLGTFEQYF
TRBJ2-1,TRBV23-1,TRBD2,.,TGCGCCAGCAGTTATACTAGCGGGCAGTCCTACAATGAGCAGTTCTTC,CASSYTSGQSYNEQFF
TRBJ1-5,TRBV5-1,.,.,TGCGCCAGCAGCTTGGACGGAAGCAATCAGCCCCAGCATTTT,CASSLDGSNQPQHF
TRBJ1-3,TRBV7-8,.,.,TGTGCCAGCAGCTTATTCCGGGCGATTTCCTCTGGAAACACCATATATTTT,CASSLFRAISSGNTIYF
TRBJ1-1,TRBV6-6,.,.,TGTGCCAGCAGTTACACGCAGGGAGGATACACTGAAGCTTTCTTT,CASSYTQGGYTEAFF
TRBJ2-7,TRBV19,TRBD1,.,TGTGCCAGTAGTCTCGCTCTGGGACAGGGGGTCTACGAGCAGTACTTC,CASSLALGQGVYEQYF
TRBJ2-1,TRBV27,TRBD1,once,TGTGCCAGCAGTTTATGGGGGCTGGGGACAGGCGCATACAATGAGCAGTTCTTC,CASSLWGLGTGAYNEQFF
TRBJ2-1,TRBV9,TRBD2,.,TGTGCCAGCAGCGTCCGACTAGCGGGGGGCGATGAGCAGTTCTTC,CASSVRLAGGDEQFF
TRBJ2-5,TRBV6-5,.,.,TGTGCCAGCAGTTACAAGGGACCCCCTGGGGAGACCCAGTACTTC,CASSYKGPPGETQYF
TRBJ1-1,TRBV11-2,.,.,TGTGCCAGCAGCTTAGAAGGGAAGAGGAACACTGAAGCTTTCTTT,CASSLEGKRNTEAFF
TRBJ2-1,TRBV5-1,TRBD2,.,TGCGCCAGCAGCCGCGGGACTAGCGGGATCTACAATGAGCAGTTCTTC,CASSRGTSGIYNEQFF
TRBJ2-7,TRBV28,TRBD1,.,TGTGCCAGCAGTTTATCCAGGGGGCCCTACGAGCAGTACTTC,CASSLSRGPYEQYF
TRBJ1-2,TRBV5-1,TRBD1,.,TGCGCCAGCAGCTTTCTTACTGGGACAGGGGGCTCTGGCTACACCTTC,CASSFLTGTGGSGYTF
TRBJ1-3,TRBV12-1,.,few,TGTGCCAGCAGCTACAGGGTCGGCGGAAACACCATATATTTT,CASSYRVGGNTIYF
TRBJ2-7,TRBV29-1,.,.,TGCAGCGTAGCGGACACCCCCTACGAGCAGTACTTC,CSVADTPYEQYF